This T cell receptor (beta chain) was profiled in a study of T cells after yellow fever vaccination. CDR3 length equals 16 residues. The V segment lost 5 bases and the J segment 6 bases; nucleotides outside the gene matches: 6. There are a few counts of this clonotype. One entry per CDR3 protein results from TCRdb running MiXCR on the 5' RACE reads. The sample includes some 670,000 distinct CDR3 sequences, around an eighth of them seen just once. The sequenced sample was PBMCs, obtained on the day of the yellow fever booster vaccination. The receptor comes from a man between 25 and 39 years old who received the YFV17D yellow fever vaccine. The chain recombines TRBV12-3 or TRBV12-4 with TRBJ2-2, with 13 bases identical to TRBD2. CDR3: CASSASGLAGPGELFF. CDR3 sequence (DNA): TGTGCCAGCAGTGCGTCGGGACTAGCGGGACCCGGGGAGCTGTTTTTT.